Listed below are T cell receptor beta chains from one sample, sequenced in a study of cytomegalovirus exposure and HLA in healthy donors. Profiled with immunoSEQ multiplex PCR; TCRdb holds only in-frame clones, not every one. The sample lists over 65,000 clones, under 80% occurring once. The sequencing input was PBMCs. Receptors were obtained from a human donor in good health. Each CDR3 is given with its conserved first and last residue. D genes are given only for firm matches.

v_gene: TRBV19
d_gene: TRBD1
j_gene: TRBJ2-3
CDR3aa: CASSIWTGSTDTQYF

v_gene: TRBV5-1
d_gene: .
j_gene: TRBJ2-5
CDR3aa: CASSYPAGKETQYF

v_gene: TRBV2
d_gene: TRBD2
j_gene: TRBJ2-7
CDR3aa: CASSEFRGVSYEQYF

v_gene: TRBV6-1
d_gene: TRBD2
j_gene: TRBJ2-5
CDR3aa: CASSPSGGGTQYF

v_gene: TRBV7-8
d_gene: TRBD1
j_gene: TRBJ1-1
CDR3aa: CASSHGQGNTEAFF

v_gene: TRBV4-2
d_gene: TRBD1
j_gene: TRBJ2-1
CDR3aa: CASSQEGGTTYNEQFF

v_gene: TRBV7-2
d_gene: .
j_gene: TRBJ2-4
CDR3aa: CASSPGRAKGGGDIQYF

v_gene: TRBV5-1
d_gene: .
j_gene: TRBJ1-2
CDR3aa: CASSFEQGDNYGYTF

v_gene: TRBV9
d_gene: .
j_gene: TRBJ1-6
CDR3aa: CASSVRQDNSPLHF

v_gene: TRBV28
d_gene: .
j_gene: TRBJ2-1
CDR3aa: CASSLARNEQFF

v_gene: TRBV11-2
d_gene: TRBD2
j_gene: TRBJ2-2
CDR3aa: CASSPLAGSTGELFF

v_gene: TRBV25-1
d_gene: .
j_gene: TRBJ1-4
CDR3aa: CASSDETRLNEKLFF

v_gene: TRBV2
d_gene: .
j_gene: TRBJ1-1
CDR3aa: CASSEDPQSETEAFF

v_gene: TRBV5-4
d_gene: TRBD1
j_gene: TRBJ1-6
CDR3aa: CASSLFQGGSSPLHF

v_gene: TRBV5-6
d_gene: .
j_gene: TRBJ1-4
CDR3aa: CASSLWRVLATNEKLFF

v_gene: TRBV9
d_gene: TRBD1
j_gene: TRBJ2-7
CDR3aa: CASSVSPGGQGYEQYF

v_gene: TRBV7-9
d_gene: .
j_gene: TRBJ1-4
CDR3aa: CASSPQGSEKLFF

v_gene: TRBV29-1
d_gene: .
j_gene: TRBJ2-1
CDR3aa: CSVEGALYSYNEQFF

v_gene: TRBV5-4
d_gene: .
j_gene: TRBJ2-2
CDR3aa: CASSPGLISWTGELFF

v_gene: TRBV11-2
d_gene: .
j_gene: TRBJ1-1
CDR3aa: CASSLVGRAEAFF

v_gene: TRBV5-1
d_gene: TRBD1
j_gene: TRBJ2-3
CDR3aa: CASSLGGLFFDTQYF

v_gene: TRBV2
d_gene: .
j_gene: TRBJ1-5
CDR3aa: CASSGKQGEESNQPQHF

v_gene: TRBV7-7
d_gene: TRBD1
j_gene: TRBJ2-1
CDR3aa: CASSHRDSNEQFF